This T cell receptor (beta chain) emerged from a study of shared T cell receptors in the human thymus. Produced via immunoSEQ multiplex PCR; TCRdb's table is partial and in-frame only. The sample contains hundreds of thousands of clones, roughly 94% of which appear only once. From germline, CDR1 is SGHRS and CDR2 YFSETQ. CDR3 length: 15 residues. Trimming took 1 base from V and 3 from J, leaving 13 bases between them. V is TRBV5-1 and J is TRBJ1-1; D gene uncertain. The sequenced material came from thymocytes. This TCR was sampled from a human donor. This chain's CDR3 is CASSLREGGDTEAFF. CDR3 nucleotides: TGCGCCAGCAGCTTGCGCGAGGGTGGCGACACTGAAGCTTTCTTT.